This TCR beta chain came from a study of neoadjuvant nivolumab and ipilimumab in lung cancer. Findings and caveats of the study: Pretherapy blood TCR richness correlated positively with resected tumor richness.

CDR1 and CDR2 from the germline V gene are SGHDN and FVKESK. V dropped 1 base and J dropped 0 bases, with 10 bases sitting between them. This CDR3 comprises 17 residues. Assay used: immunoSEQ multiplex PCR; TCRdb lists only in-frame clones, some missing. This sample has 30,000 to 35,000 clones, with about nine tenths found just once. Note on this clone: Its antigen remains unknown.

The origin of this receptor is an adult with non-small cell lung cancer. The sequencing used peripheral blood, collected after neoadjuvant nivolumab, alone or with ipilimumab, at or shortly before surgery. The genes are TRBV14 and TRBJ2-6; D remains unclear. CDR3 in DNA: TGTGCCAGCAGCCAAGTGAATCAACTCTCTGGGGCCAACGTCCTGACTTTC. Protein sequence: CASSQVNQLSGANVLTF. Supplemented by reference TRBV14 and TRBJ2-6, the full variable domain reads EAGVTQFPSHSVIEKGQTVTLRCDPISGHDNLYWYRRVMGKEIKFLLHFVKESKQDESGMPNNRFLAERTGGTYSTLKVQPAELEDSGVYFCASSQVNQLSGANVLTFGAGSRLTVL.